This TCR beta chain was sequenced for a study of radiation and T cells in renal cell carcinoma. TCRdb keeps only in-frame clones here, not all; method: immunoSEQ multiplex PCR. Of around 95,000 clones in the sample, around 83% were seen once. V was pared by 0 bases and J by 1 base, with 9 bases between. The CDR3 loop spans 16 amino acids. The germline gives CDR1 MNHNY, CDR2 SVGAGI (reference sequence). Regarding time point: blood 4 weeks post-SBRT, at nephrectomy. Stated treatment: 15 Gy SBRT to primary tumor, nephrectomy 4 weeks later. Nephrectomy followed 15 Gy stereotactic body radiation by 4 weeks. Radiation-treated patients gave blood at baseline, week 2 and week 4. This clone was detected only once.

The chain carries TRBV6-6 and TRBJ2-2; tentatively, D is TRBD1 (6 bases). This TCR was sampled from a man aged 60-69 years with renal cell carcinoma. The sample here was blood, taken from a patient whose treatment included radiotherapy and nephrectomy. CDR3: CASSYSIQGNTGELFF. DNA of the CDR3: TGTGCCAGCAGTTACTCGATACAGGGGAACACCGGGGAGCTGTTTTTT.